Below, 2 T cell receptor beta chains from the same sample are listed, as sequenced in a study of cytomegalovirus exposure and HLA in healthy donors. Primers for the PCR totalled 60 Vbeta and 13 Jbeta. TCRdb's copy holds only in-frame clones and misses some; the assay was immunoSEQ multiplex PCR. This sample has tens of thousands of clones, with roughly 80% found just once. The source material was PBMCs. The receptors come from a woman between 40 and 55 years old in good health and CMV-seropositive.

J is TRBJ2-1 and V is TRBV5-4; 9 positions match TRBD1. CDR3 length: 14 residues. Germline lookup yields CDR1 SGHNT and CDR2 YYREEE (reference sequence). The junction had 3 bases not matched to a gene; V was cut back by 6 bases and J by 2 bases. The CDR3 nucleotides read TGTGCCAGCACGAGACAGGGGGCCTACAATGAGCAGTTCTTC. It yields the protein CASTRQGAYNEQFF.

The DNA of the CDR3 is TGTGCCAGCAGCTTCACAGGGAGTGGTGAAAAACTGTTTTTT. Amino acids: CASSFTGSGEKLFF. V gene TRBV5-6 combines with J gene TRBJ1-4, with D tentatively TRBD1 (6 bases). V shed 2 bases and J shed 7 bases, with 12 bases lying between them. The CDR3 has 14 residues. CDR1 is SGHDT, CDR2 YYEEEE, per germline.